These 22 T cell receptor beta chains were all obtained from the same sample, sequenced in a study of blood T cell repertoires in COVID-19 (TCRdb year 2020). Library preparation was by the immunoSEQ multiplex PCR assay. Sourced from immuneACCESS, this table was stored by TCRdb with only in-frame sequences that have V and J called. A share of the clones is absent; for the studies checked, an unresolved V gene accounts for under half, and the remainder has no known explanation. The sample table holds about 320,000 clones, of which 90% were seen once. Of the sample, around 2.5% falls within the top ten clones. Sequencing input: PBMCs or T cells enriched from blood (not recorded which). Receptor source: a man between 60 and 70 years old who had recovered from COVID-19.

The genes are TRBV7-2 and TRBJ2-1, with TRBD2 matching over 9 bases. V dropped 6 bases and J dropped 6; count of bases not matched to a gene: 9. Germline CDR1 and CDR2: SGHTA and FQGNSA. This CDR3 spans 15 amino acids. CDR3 in amino acids: CASSLSGGMLNEQFF. Here the CDR3 DNA reads TGTGCCAGCAGTCTAAGCGGGGGGATGCTCAATGAGCAGTTCTTC.

This clone showed up just once. In the same sample, other DNA sequences code for this CDR3. The CDR3 nucleotides read TGTGCCAGCAGTGAACCTGGAGGTTCCTACAATGAGCAGTTCTTC. Protein: CASSEPGGSYNEQFF. V is TRBV25-1 and J is TRBJ2-1; perhaps TRBD2 as D (5 bases). Trimming took 2 bases from V and 1 from J, leaving 9 bases between them. CDR1 and CDR2 from the germline V gene are MGHDK and SYGVNS. This CDR3 has 15 amino acids.

This chain uses TRBV6-5 with TRBJ2-2; 9 bases match TRBD2. Germline CDR1 reads MNHEY; CDR2 reads SVGAGI. The CDR3 covers 16 residues. J was trimmed by 5 bases and V by 2 bases; bases with no gene match: 6. CDR3 bases: TGTGCCAGCAGTTACGCAGCGGGGGGCGGGACCGGGGAGCTGTTTTTT. It is translated as CASSYAAGGGTGELFF.

This clone was detected only once. The V and J genes are TRBV10-2 and TRBJ2-5; D is uncertain. V lost 2 bases and J lost 4, with 8 bases in between. Germline assignment: CDR1 WSHSY and CDR2 SAAADI. This CDR3 is 13 amino acids long. The CDR3 DNA reads as TGCGCCAGCAGTGAGGGTCGGTTAGAGACCCAGTACTTC. It encodes CASSEGRLETQYF.

This chain uses TRBV6-4 with TRBJ2-1; 9 bases line up with TRBD1. CDR3 length equals 13 residues. CDR1 and CDR2 (germline): MRHNA, SNTAGT. V lost 6 bases, J lost 8 bases, and 5 bases stayed unmatched. The CDR3 bases are TGTGCCAGCAGCAAAACAGGGGGCGATGAGCAGTTCTTC. It translates to CASSKTGGDEQFF.

This chain links TRBV27 with TRBJ2-7; D is uncertain. This CDR3 is 14 amino acids long. The germline V gene has CDR1 MNHEY and CDR2 SMNVEV (reference sequence). Trimming cost V 4 bases and J 0 bases, with 10 bases left between them. DNA for the CDR3: TGTGCCAGCAGTTCCCGACACAGCTCCTACGAGCAGTACTTC. Its translation: CASSSRHSSYEQYF.

The genes are TRBV4-1 and TRBJ2-7; 13 positions agree with TRBD2. Germline CDR1 reads MGHRA; CDR2 reads YSYEKL. The CDR3 totals 16 residues. J was trimmed by 3 bases and V by 2 bases; bases with no gene match: 4. CDR3: CASSQTSGRGGYEQYF. The CDR3 bases are TGCGCCAGCAGCCAAACTAGCGGGAGGGGTGGCTACGAGCAGTACTTC.

The genes are TRBV3-1 (or the pseudogene TRBV3-2) and TRBJ1-1; weak D call: TRBD1 (5 bases). Trimming took off 6 bases at V and 2 bases at J, with 10 bases between the two ends. Germline-derived CDR1 and CDR2 are LGHDT and YNNKEL (reference sequence). This CDR3 is 13 amino acids long. The CDR3 DNA reads TGTGCCAGCAGTCCCGACAGCAACACTGAAGCTTTCTTT. It specifies CASSPDSNTEAFF.

There are many counts of this clone. The chain is built from TRBV4-2 and TRBJ1-1; 7 positions match TRBD1. The CDR3 is 17 residues long. The germline gives CDR1 LGHNA, CDR2 YNFKEQ. J was trimmed by 1 base and V by 1 base; bases with no gene match: 9. As DNA, the CDR3 is TGTGCCAGCAGCCAAGGGGGTTCCACAGGGGAGAACACTGAAGCTTTCTTT. Translating gives CASSQGGSTGENTEAFF.

The rearrangement uses TRBV6-5 and TRBJ1-5; no firm D call. Trimming stripped 4 bases from V and 6 bases from J, with 13 bases between. The CDR3 extends over 14 amino acids. Germline V gene sequence: CDR1 MNHEY, CDR2 SVGAGI. CDR3 DNA sequence: TGTGCCAGCAGTTCGAGTGGTTTTGTTCAGCCCCAGCATTTT. It encodes CASSSSGFVQPQHF.

V gene TRBV25-1 combines with J gene TRBJ2-1, with 11 bases that match TRBD1. J lost 4 bases, V lost 6 bases, and 2 bases had no gene match. Per the germline V gene, CDR1 is MGHDK and CDR2 is SYGVNS. The CDR3 is made up of 14 amino acids. CDR3 protein: CASRDRGLYNEQFF. Here the CDR3 DNA reads TGTGCCAGCAGGGACAGGGGGCTATACAATGAGCAGTTCTTC. Variable domain in full (rest from reference TRBV25-1 and TRBJ2-1): EADIYQTPRYLVIGTGKKITLECSQTMGHDKMYWYQQDPGMELHLIHYSYGVNSTEKGDLSSESTVSRIRTEHFPLTLESARPSHTSQYLCASRDRGLYNEQFFGPGTRLTVL.

J is TRBJ1-2 and V is TRBV25-1; D is perhaps TRBD1 (6 bases). Germline CDR1 MGHDK, CDR2 SYGVNS. V was cut by 2 bases and J by 4 bases, with 14 bases left in between. The CDR3 sequence is 15 residues long. The CDR3 is CASSETPGQSYGYTF. For the CDR3, the DNA is TGTGCCAGCAGTGAAACTCCCGGACAGTCCTATGGCTACACCTTC.

This clone has more than one count but fewer than ten. V is TRBV2 and J is TRBJ2-7, with D perhaps TRBD1 (7 bases). Germline V gene lookup returns CDR1 SNHLY and CDR2 FYNNEI. CDR3 size: 15 residues. The V and J ends lost 5 bases and 1 base respectively, with 15 bases between them. This chain's CDR3 is CASSSGTAGSYEQYF. The DNA for the CDR3 is TGTGCCAGCAGTTCCGGGACAGCGGGTTCCTACGAGCAGTACTTC.

This chain joins TRBV5-6 and TRBJ1-5, with D unclear. This CDR3 comprises 15 residues. The V and J ends lost 0 bases and 3 bases respectively, with 10 bases between them. Germline CDR1 SGHDT, CDR2 YYEEEE. CDR3 sequence: CASSLASQVNQPQHF. CDR3 nucleotide sequence: TGTGCCAGCAGCTTGGCGAGTCAGGTCAATCAGCCCCAGCATTTT.

This chain connects TRBV7-9 to TRBJ1-4; the match to TRBD1 covers 7 bases. The CDR3 consists of 16 residues. Trimming cost V 5 bases and J 4 bases; bases outside gene matches: 10. Per germline, CDR1 SEHNR and CDR2 FQNEAQ (reference sequence). This CDR3 reads CASSPPRDRNNEKLFF. Here the CDR3 DNA reads TGTGCCAGCAGCCCGCCGCGGGACAGAAATAATGAAAAACTGTTTTTT.

The genes are TRBV30 and TRBJ1-5; 8 bases agree with TRBD1. Germline V lookup: CDR1 GTSNPN, CDR2 SVGIG (reference sequence). With V trimmed by 5 bases and J by 5 bases, 5 bases remained unmatched. This CDR3 spans 13 amino acids. CDR3 residues: CAWGQGRDQPQHF. The CDR3 DNA follows: TGTGCCTGGGGACAGGGTCGAGATCAGCCCCAGCATTTT. The whole variable domain, filled in from reference TRBV30 and TRBJ1-5, reads SQTIHQWPATLVQPVGSPLSLECTVEGTSNPNLYWYRQAAGRGLQLLFYSVGIGQISSEVPQNLSASRPQDRQFILSSKKLLLSDSGFYLCAWGQGRDQPQHFGDGTRLSIL.

The rearrangement links TRBV6-5 to TRBJ1-2; D possibly corresponds to TRBD1 (5 bases). The CDR3 has 15 residues. From germline, CDR1 is MNHEY and CDR2 SVGAGI. The V and J ends lost 0 bases and 3 bases respectively, with 11 bases between them. The CDR3 region is CASSYSPQAYYGYTF. In DNA, the CDR3 is TGTGCCAGCAGTTACTCCCCACAGGCCTACTATGGCTACACCTTC.

The V gene is TRBV3-1 (or the pseudogene TRBV3-2), the J gene TRBJ1-5; D is uncertain. This CDR3 is built from 16 residues. V lost 0 bases, J lost 0 bases, and 9 bases lay in between. The V gene's germline CDR1 is LGHDT and CDR2 YNNKEL (reference sequence). The CDR3 spells CASSQDAGHSNQPQHF. The CDR3 DNA reads as TGTGCCAGCAGCCAAGATGCGGGCCATAGCAATCAGCCCCAGCATTTT.

The V gene is TRBV2, the J gene TRBJ2-3; tentative D call: TRBD2 (6 bases). V was clipped by 10 bases and J by 8 bases, with 19 bases between them. This CDR3 has 13 amino acids. Germline V gives CDR1 SNHLY, CDR2 FYNNEI. For the CDR3, the DNA is TGTGCCACCAAAGGGACTTCTTCAGGTACGCAGTATTTT. Protein sequence: CATKGTSSGTQYF. Full variable domain (missing parts from reference TRBV2 and TRBJ2-3): EPEVTQTPSHQVTQMGQEVILRCVPISNHLYFYWYRQILGQKVEFLVSFYNNEISEKSEIFDDQFSVERPDGSNFTLKIRSTKLEDSAMYFCATKGTSSGTQYFGPGTRLTVL.

The rearrangement links TRBV5-1 to TRBJ2-1; TRBD2 matches at 10 bases. Trimming at V came to 4 bases and at J to 9 bases, leaving 16 bases not matched to a gene. The V gene's germline CDR1 is SGHRS and CDR2 YFSETQ. CDR3 length: 17 amino acids. CDR3 bases: TGCGCCAGCAGCCCCACCCCTTATTCTAGCGGGAGAGGTGAGCAGTTCTTC. Translating it yields CASSPTPYSSGRGEQFF.

The rearrangement links TRBV27 to TRBJ1-2; 12 nucleotides align to TRBD1. Per the germline V gene, CDR1 is MNHEY and CDR2 is SMNVEV (reference sequence). Trimming at V came to 7 bases and at J to 10 bases, leaving 22 bases not matched to a gene. The CDR3 extends over 18 amino acids. This CDR3 is CASTHVAPGQGARGPYTF. The CDR3 bases are TGTGCCAGCACCCATGTTGCTCCGGGACAGGGGGCGCGGGGGCCCTACACCTTC.

V usage is TRBV7-3 and J usage is TRBJ2-5; D perhaps matches TRBD2 (6 bases). V was clipped by 4 bases and J by 2 bases, with 14 bases between them. The CDR3 runs 15 residues. Germline CDR1 reads SGHTA; CDR2 reads FQGTGA. The CDR3 here is CASSSTGVKQETQYF. CDR3 DNA: TGTGCCAGCAGCTCAACGGGAGTGAAACAAGAGACCCAGTACTTC.